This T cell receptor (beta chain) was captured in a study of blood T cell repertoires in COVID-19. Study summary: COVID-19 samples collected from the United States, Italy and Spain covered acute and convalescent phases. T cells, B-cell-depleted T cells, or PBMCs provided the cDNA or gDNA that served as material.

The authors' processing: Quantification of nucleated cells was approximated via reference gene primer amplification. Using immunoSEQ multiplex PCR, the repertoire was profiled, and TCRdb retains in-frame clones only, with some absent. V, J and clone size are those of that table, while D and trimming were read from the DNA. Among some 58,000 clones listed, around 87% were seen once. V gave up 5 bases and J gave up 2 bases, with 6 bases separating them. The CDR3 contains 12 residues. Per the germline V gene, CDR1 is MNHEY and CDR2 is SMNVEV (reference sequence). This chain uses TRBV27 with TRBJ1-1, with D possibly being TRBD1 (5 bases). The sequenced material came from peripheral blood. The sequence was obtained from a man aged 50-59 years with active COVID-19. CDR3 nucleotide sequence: TGTGCCAGCAGTAGGGGAAACACTGAAGCTTTCTTT. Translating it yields CASSRGNTEAFF.